This TCR beta chain was sequenced in a study of shared clonotypes between healthy human individuals. Points from the study as a whole: Sampling covered nothing but blood. Tissue TCR repertoires likely differ from those found in blood. What naive subsets generally showed was a larger estimated richness than memory subsets showed.

Healthy and HIV-negative, the adult donors had no recent acute infections or vaccinations. The assay was immunoSEQ multiplex PCR, and TCRdb's table has in-frame clones only and misses some. The sample consists of hundreds of thousands of clones, approximately 75% of them appearing once. On this clone itself: The antigen is not known.

Deletions cut 6 bases from V and 2 bases from J, with 11 bases between. CDR3 length: 14 residues. The V gene's germline CDR1 is MNHEY and CDR2 SMNVEV (reference sequence). The chain is built from TRBV27 and TRBJ1-5; a possible D gene is TRBD1 (5 bases). The sequence was obtained from a woman in her twenties or thirties in good health. Sequenced sample: memory CD4+ T cells sorted from blood. Subset reported: CD45RA-negative fraction. The CDR3 DNA follows: TGTGCCAGCAGGGGGGGTGTTGGCAATCAGCCCCAGCATTTT. As protein: CASRGGVGNQPQHF.